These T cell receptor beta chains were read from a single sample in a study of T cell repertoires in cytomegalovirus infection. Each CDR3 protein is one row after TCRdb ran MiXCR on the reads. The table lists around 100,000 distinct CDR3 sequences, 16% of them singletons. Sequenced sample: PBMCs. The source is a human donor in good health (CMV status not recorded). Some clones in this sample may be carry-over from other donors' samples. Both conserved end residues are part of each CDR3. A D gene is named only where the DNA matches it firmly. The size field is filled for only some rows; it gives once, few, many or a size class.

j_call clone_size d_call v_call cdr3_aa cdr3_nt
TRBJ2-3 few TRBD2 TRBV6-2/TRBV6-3 CASSGLAGALTDTQYF TGTGCCAGCAGCGGACTAGCGGGGGCCCTCACAGATACGCAGTATTTT
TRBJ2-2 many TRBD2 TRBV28 CASSFWSLAGGPGELFF TGTGCCAGCAGTTTTTGGTCCTTAGCGGGGGGGCCCGGGGAGCTGTTTTTT
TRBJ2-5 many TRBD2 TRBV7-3 CASSLMAGEETQYF TGTGCCAGCAGCCTCATGGCGGGAGAAGAGACCCAGTACTTC
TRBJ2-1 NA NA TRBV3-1 CASEGTVGQFF TGTGCCAGCGAGGGGACCGTAGGGCAGTTCTTC
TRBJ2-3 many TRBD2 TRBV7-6 CASSPQGGGLTDTQYF TGTGCCAGCAGCCCTCAGGGCGGGGGACTCACAGATACGCAGTATTTT
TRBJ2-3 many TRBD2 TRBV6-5 CASSYAASGGDTQYF TGTGCCAGCAGTTACGCGGCTAGCGGGGGAGATACGCAGTATTTT
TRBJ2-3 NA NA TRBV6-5 CATSDAFRGDTQYF TGTGCCACCTCCGACGCCTTCCGAGGGGATACGCAGTATTTT
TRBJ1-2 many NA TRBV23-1 CASSQASLGSDLYYGYTF TGCGCCAGCAGTCAAGCCAGCCTCGGATCTGACCTCTATTATGGCTACACCTTC
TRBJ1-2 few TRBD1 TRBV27 CASSPGQAYGYTF TGTGCCAGCAGTCCGGGACAGGCCTATGGCTACACCTTC
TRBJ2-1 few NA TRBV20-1 CSATSRGNEQFF TGCAGTGCTACGAGTCGGGGCAATGAGCAGTTCTTC
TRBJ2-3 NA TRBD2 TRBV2 CASKVAGGPGDTQYF TGTGCCAGCAAGGTGGCGGGGGGACCGGGGGATACGCAGTATTTT
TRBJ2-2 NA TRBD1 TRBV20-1 CSAPKGAGANTGELFF TGCAGTGCCCCGAAGGGGGCAGGAGCAAACACCGGGGAGCTGTTTTTT
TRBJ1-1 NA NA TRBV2 CASTEDTSEAFF TGTGCCAGCACGGAGGACACTTCGGAAGCTTTCTTT
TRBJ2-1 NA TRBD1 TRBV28 CASSRAGTGYNEQFF TGTGCCAGCAGCCGAGCCGGGACAGGGTACAATGAGCAGTTCTTC
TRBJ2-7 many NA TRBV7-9 CASSPGTRSEQYF TGTGCCAGCAGCCCGGGAACCAGAAGCGAGCAGTACTTC
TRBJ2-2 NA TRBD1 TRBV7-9 CASSPWGQPTGELFF TGTGCCAGCAGCCCCTGGGGACAGCCCACCGGGGAGCTGTTTTTT
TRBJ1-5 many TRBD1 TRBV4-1 CASSQDTGVSIPSDSNQPQHF TGCGCCAGCAGCCAAGACACAGGGGTTTCGATACCCTCCGATAGCAATCAGCCCCAGCATTTT
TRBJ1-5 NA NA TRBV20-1 CSAMRPGSGNQPQHF TGCAGTGCTATGCGTCCAGGTTCAGGCAATCAGCCCCAGCATTTT
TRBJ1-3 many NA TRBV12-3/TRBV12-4 CASSLGGLGNTIYF TGTGCCAGCAGTTTAGGGGGGCTTGGAAACACCATATATTTT
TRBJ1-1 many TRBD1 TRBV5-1 CASSIQGALNTEAFF TGCGCCAGCAGCATCCAGGGGGCTCTGAACACTGAAGCTTTCTTT
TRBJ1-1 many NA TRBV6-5 CASSYSRGRTEAFF TGTGCCAGCAGTTACTCCAGGGGCCGAACTGAAGCTTTCTTT
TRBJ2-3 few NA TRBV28 CASSLFRDTQYF TGTGCCAGCAGTTTATTCCGGGATACGCAGTATTTT
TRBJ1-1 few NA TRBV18 CASSQGQVMNTEAFF TGTGCCAGCTCCCAAGGGCAGGTGATGAACACTGAAGCTTTCTTT
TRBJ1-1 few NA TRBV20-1 CSARDLGRVEAFF TGCAGTGCTAGAGATCTCGGCAGGGTTGAAGCTTTCTTT
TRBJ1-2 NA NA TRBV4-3 CASSQAGTRGGYTF TGCGCCAGCAGCCAGGCCGGGACCCGCGGTGGCTACACCTTC
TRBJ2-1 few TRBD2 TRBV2 CATTKGTSENNEQFF TGTGCCACCACCAAGGGGACTAGCGAGAACAATGAGCAGTTCTTC
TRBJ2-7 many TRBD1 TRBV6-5 CASSQSFPGQALIYEQYF TGTGCCAGCAGTCAATCATTCCCGGGACAGGCCTTAATCTACGAGCAGTACTTC
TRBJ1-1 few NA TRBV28 CASSQWPGKAEAFF TGTGCCAGCAGTCAATGGCCCGGAAAGGCAGAAGCTTTCTTT
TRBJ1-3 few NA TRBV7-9 CASSLSQRNTIYF TGTGCCAGCAGCTTATCCCAGAGAAACACCATATATTTT
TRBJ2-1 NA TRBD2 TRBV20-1 CSARDPWSGPGGEQFF TGCAGTGCTAGAGACCCTTGGAGTGGCCCGGGGGGTGAGCAGTTCTTC
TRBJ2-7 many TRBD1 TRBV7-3 CASSLSSDPWTGGVKYF TGTGCCAGCAGCTTAAGTAGTGACCCATGGACAGGGGGCGTCAAGTACTTC
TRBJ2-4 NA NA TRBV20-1 CSAFHRGGNIQYF TGCAGTGCTTTCCACAGGGGGGGAAACATTCAGTACTTC
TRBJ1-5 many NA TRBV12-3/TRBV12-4 CASSFGDQGQPQHF TGTGCCAGCAGTTTCGGTGATCAGGGTCAGCCCCAGCATTTT
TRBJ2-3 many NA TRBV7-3 CASSLKFTGTAQYF TGTGCCAGCAGCTTAAAATTTACGGGGACGGCGCAGTATTTT
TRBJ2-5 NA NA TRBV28 CSSSLWGVQETQYF TGTTCCAGCAGTTTATGGGGGGTGCAGGAGACCCAGTACTTC
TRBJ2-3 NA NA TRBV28 CASSMTTGMPDTQYF TGTGCCAGCAGTATGACTACAGGGATGCCAGATACGCAGTATTTT
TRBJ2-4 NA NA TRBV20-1 CSAEPDRRKNIQYF TGCAGTGCTGAACCCGACAGAAGGAAAAACATTCAGTACTTC
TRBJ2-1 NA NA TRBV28 CASRTSSYGEQFF TGTGCCAGCAGAACTAGCTCCTACGGTGAGCAGTTCTTC
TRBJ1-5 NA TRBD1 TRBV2 CASSLQGAASNQPQHF TGTGCCAGCAGTCTACAGGGGGCGGCGAGCAATCAGCCCCAGCATTTT
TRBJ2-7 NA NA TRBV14 CASSQHLDGEQYF TGTGCCAGCAGCCAACACCTCGACGGCGAGCAGTACTTC
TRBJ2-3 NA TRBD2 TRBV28 CASTGGGEGTDTQYF TGTGCCAGCACTGGGGGAGGGGAAGGCACAGATACGCAGTATTTT
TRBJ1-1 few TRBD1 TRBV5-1 CASNQGQGDTEAFF TGCGCCAGCAACCAGGGACAGGGTGACACTGAAGCTTTCTTT
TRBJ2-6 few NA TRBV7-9 CASSLQGIGANVLTF TGTGCCAGCAGCCTCCAGGGGATAGGGGCCAACGTCCTGACTTTC
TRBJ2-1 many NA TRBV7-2 CASSLILSSYNEQFF TGTGCCAGCAGCTTAATCTTAAGCTCCTACAATGAGCAGTTCTTC
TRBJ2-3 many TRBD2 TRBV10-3 CAIRTTSGGAVDTQYF TGTGCCATCAGGACGACTAGCGGGGGGGCCGTGGATACGCAGTATTTT
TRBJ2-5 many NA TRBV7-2 CASSFRDSGAQYF TGTGCCAGCAGCTTTCGGGACTCTGGGGCCCAGTACTTC
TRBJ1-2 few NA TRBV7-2 CASSPPGGGYTF TGTGCCAGCAGCCCCCCCGGTGGCGGCTACACCTTC
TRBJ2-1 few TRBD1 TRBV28 CASGLRDRYNEQFF TGTGCCAGCGGACTACGGGACAGGTACAATGAGCAGTTCTTC
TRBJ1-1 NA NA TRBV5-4 CASSLGGHLNTEAFF TGTGCCAGCAGCTTGGGGGGACACCTCAACACTGAAGCTTTCTTT
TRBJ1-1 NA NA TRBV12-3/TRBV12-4 CASSFVRNTEAFF TGTGCCAGCAGTTTCGTCAGAAACACTGAAGCTTTCTTT